These 21 T cell receptor beta chains came from one sample sequenced in a study of OX40 agonist ivuxolimab in advanced cancers. The table came from immunoSEQ multiplex PCR; TCRdb's copy has only in-frame clones and leaves some out. This table holds tens of thousands of clones, over 80% found once. Source: CD4+ or CD8+ T cells sorted from blood, taken in a trial of the OX40 agonist ivuxolimab. These receptors were obtained from an adult with an advanced solid tumor such as melanoma, head and neck, liver or kidney cancer.

The V call is TRBV25-1, the J call TRBJ2-3, with D perhaps matching TRBD2 (7 bases). With 6 bases removed from V and 5 bases from J, the gap between germline ends came to 12 bases. CDR1 is MGHDK and CDR2 is SYGVNS in the germline V gene. This CDR3 has 13 amino acids. The CDR3 reads CASSRGAIDTQYF. The CDR3 DNA reads as TGTGCCAGCAGCCGGGGGGCGATAGATACGCAGTATTTT.

The gene calls are TRBV6-6 and TRBJ1-2; D remains ambiguous. V was shortened by 4 bases and J by 5 bases, with 20 bases between the two germline ends. The CDR3 loop spans 16 amino acids. CDR1 and CDR2 (germline): MNHNY, SVGAGI (reference sequence). CDR3 region: CASSSGLGVVGYGYTF. DNA for the CDR3: TGTGCCAGCAGTTCTGGACTGGGTGTAGTAGGGTATGGCTACACCTTC.

This sequence joins TRBV7-8 and TRBJ2-3, with 8 bases that match TRBD2. Germline trimming cut 2 bases from V and 2 bases from J; bases unmatched to any gene: 6. The CDR3 has 16 amino acids. Germline V lookup: CDR1 SGHVS, CDR2 FQNEAQ. The CDR3 reads CASSLNPSGFTDTQYF. The CDR3 DNA follows: TGTGCCAGCAGCTTAAACCCTAGCGGGTTCACAGATACGCAGTATTTT. The full variable domain, rest sourced from reference TRBV7-8 and TRBJ2-3, is GAGVSQSPRYKVAKRGQDVALRCDPISGHVSLFWYQQALGQGPEFLTYFQNEAQLDKSGLPSDRFFAERPEGSVSTLKIQRTQQEDSAVYLCASSLNPSGFTDTQYFGPGTRLTVL.

This chain joins TRBV5-8 and TRBJ2-1, with 11 bases matching TRBD1. V trimming: 3 bases; J trimming: 3 bases; junction bases outside the gene matches: 2. The CDR3 has 15 residues. Germline CDR1 reads SGHTS; CDR2 reads YDEGEE. This CDR3 reads CASSYGTGGYNEQFF. CDR3 DNA: TGTGCCAGCAGCTACGGGACAGGGGGCTACAATGAGCAGTTCTTC.

The chain recombines TRBV5-6 with TRBJ1-2, with D hard to call. Germline CDR1 and CDR2: SGHDT and YYEEEE. This CDR3 is 14 amino acids long. Trimming took off 2 bases at V and 5 bases at J, with 13 bases between the two ends. The CDR3 nucleotides are TGTGCCAGCAGCTTCTATGCAGGTGAATATGGCTACACCTTC. This translates into CASSFYAGEYGYTF.

J is TRBJ2-5 and V is TRBV5-4; TRBD2 aligns across 14 bases. Per germline, CDR1 SGHNT and CDR2 YYREEE (reference sequence). V was pared by 0 bases and J by 7 bases, with 8 bases of the junction left unmatched. The CDR3 has 17 amino acids. The CDR3 is CASSLGRLAGGPGTQYF. Here the CDR3 DNA reads TGTGCCAGCAGCTTGGGGCGACTAGCGGGAGGGCCGGGGACCCAGTACTTC.

This clone was found once. The V gene is TRBV18, the J gene TRBJ2-7, with 9 positions matching TRBD1. The V segment lost 0 bases and the J segment 3 bases; nucleotides outside the gene matches: 6. This CDR3 is built from 16 residues. The germline gives CDR1 KGHSH, CDR2 LQKENI. The CDR3 sequence is CASSPPGQGSRYEQYF. The CDR3 coding sequence is TGTGCCAGCTCACCACCGGGACAGGGATCACGCTACGAGCAGTACTTC.

The genes are TRBV6-5 and TRBJ1-4, with D perhaps TRBD1 (6 bases). With 8 bases removed from V and 5 bases from J, the gap between germline ends came to 18 bases. The germline gives CDR1 MNHEY, CDR2 SVGAGI. CDR3 length: 15 amino acids. CDR3 in amino acids: CASGGGWGRNEKLFF. The CDR3 DNA follows: TGTGCCAGCGGGGGGGGCTGGGGCAGAAATGAAAAACTGTTTTTT.

The chain employs TRBV6-5 and TRBJ1-2; 10 bases match TRBD1. This CDR3 contains 16 residues. The ends lost 0 bases at V and 2 bases at J; junction bases unmatched: 3. Germline CDR1 and CDR2: MNHEY and SVGAGI. The CDR3 DNA sequence: TGTGCCAGCAGTTACTCGAGGACAGGGGGAAACTATGGCTACACCTTC. Translated, it gives CASSYSRTGGNYGYTF.

V and J are TRBV6-6 and TRBJ1-1; D perhaps matches TRBD1 (5 bases). The CDR3 is 14 residues long. Trimming cost V 5 bases and J 5 bases, with 15 bases left between them. Germline V gene sequence: CDR1 MNHNY, CDR2 SVGAGI (reference sequence). The DNA of the CDR3 is TGTGCCAGCAGTCCGAGGGACCGGCAAACTGAAGCTTTCTTT. This gives the protein CASSPRDRQTEAFF.

The J gene is TRBJ2-5, the V gene TRBV18; 7 bases match TRBD2. The J segment lost 0 bases and the V segment lost 4 bases, leaving 5 bases of the junction unmatched. Per germline, CDR1 KGHSH and CDR2 LQKENI. CDR3 length equals 15 residues. CDR3 sequence: CASSLRAGDQETQYF. CDR3 in DNA: TGTGCCAGCTCACTTAGGGCGGGAGACCAAGAGACCCAGTACTTC.

The rearrangement uses TRBV10-3 and TRBJ1-1; the match to TRBD1 covers 10 bases. The CDR3 loop spans 15 amino acids. J gave up 5 bases and V 6 bases, and 9 bases lay outside the gene matches. Germline CDR1 and CDR2: ENHRY and SYGVKD. Here the CDR3 DNA reads TGTGCCATCAGAACCCCGACAGGGGGCTTTACTGAAGCTTTCTTT. Residues: CAIRTPTGGFTEAFF.

Remarks on this clone: The sample contains more than one DNA sequence encoding this CDR3. This sequence joins TRBV4-2 and TRBJ2-6; D uncertain. CDR1 is LGHNA, CDR2 YNFKEQ, per germline. There are 14 residues in the CDR3. V gave up 0 bases and J gave up 3 bases, with 3 bases separating them. The CDR3 loop reads CASSQESGANVLTF. CDR3 DNA sequence: TGTGCCAGCAGCCAAGAAAGTGGGGCCAACGTCCTGACTTTC.

The chain joins TRBV5-8 to TRBJ2-3, with TRBD2 as a possible D gene (6 bases). Trimming took 2 bases from V and 4 from J, leaving 14 bases between them. The V gene's germline CDR1 is SGHTS and CDR2 YDEGEE. There are 15 residues in the CDR3. The CDR3 region has the DNA TGTGCCAGCAGCTTCAGACTAGTTTTACCAGATACGCAGTATTTT. Its protein is CASSFRLVLPDTQYF. The whole variable domain, remainder taken from reference TRBV5-8 and TRBJ2-3, is EAGVTQSPTHLIKTRGQQATLRCSPISGHTSVYWYQQALGLGLQFLLWYDEGEERNRGNFPPRFSGRQFPNYSSELNVNALELEDSALYLCASSFRLVLPDTQYFGPGTRLTVL.

The chain carries TRBV28 and TRBJ1-2, with D perhaps TRBD1 (6 bases). The germline CDR1 and CDR2 sequences are MDHEN and SYDVKM. Trimming stripped 6 bases from V and 4 bases from J, with 12 bases between. This CDR3 is built from 13 residues. CDR3 coding DNA: TGTGCCAGCAGCTCAGGGGTTTCCTATGGCTACACCTTC. Protein product: CASSSGVSYGYTF.

The rearrangement uses TRBV19 and TRBJ1-1; a possible D gene is TRBD1 (6 bases). The CDR3 has 13 amino acids. Germline assignment: CDR1 LNHDA and CDR2 SQIVND (reference sequence). V lost 11 bases to trimming and J lost 1 base, with 14 bases between them. Written as DNA, the CDR3 is TGTGCCTGTAAGGGGGGATGGAACACTGAAGCTTTCTTT. The encoded protein is CACKGGWNTEAFF.

The rearrangement uses TRBV13 and TRBJ1-3; D uncertain. The germline CDR1 and CDR2 sequences are PRHDT and FYEKMQ (reference sequence). The CDR3 runs to 12 residues. V lost 5 bases and J 7 bases, leaving 9 bases between the germline ends. In DNA form, the CDR3 reads TGTGCCAGCAGCAATCGGGATAACACCATATATTTT. Translation gives CASSNRDNTIYF.

The V call is TRBV5-4, the J call TRBJ2-5; 9 bases align to TRBD2. Germline V gives CDR1 SGHNT, CDR2 YYREEE (reference sequence). The CDR3 consists of 14 residues. J was trimmed by 9 bases and V by 0 bases; bases with no gene match: 6. This CDR3 is CASSLGLADEPQYF. DNA for the CDR3: TGTGCCAGCAGCTTGGGACTAGCGGACGAGCCCCAGTACTTC. Together with reference TRBV5-4 and TRBJ2-5, the CDR3 gives the full variable domain: ETGVTQSPTHLIKTRGQQVTLRCSSQSGHNTVSWYQQALGQGPQFIFQYYREEENGRGNFPPRFSGLQFPNYSSELNVNALELDDSALYLCASSLGLADEPQYFGPGTRLLVL.

V gene TRBV7-9 combines with J gene TRBJ2-2; TRBD1 might be the D (5 bases). Germline-derived CDR1 and CDR2 are SEHNR and FQNEAQ (reference sequence). The germline V and J ends were trimmed by 5 bases and 4 bases, with 11 bases remaining between them. The CDR3 runs 14 residues. The DNA for the CDR3 is TGTGCCAGCAGCCCCGACAGTTCCACCGGGGAGCTGTTTTTT. Translated, it gives CASSPDSSTGELFF.

The chain combines TRBV5-1 with TRBJ2-3, with D perhaps TRBD1 or TRBD2 (5 bases each). Per germline, CDR1 SGHRS and CDR2 YFSETQ. The CDR3 is 14 amino acids. V was shortened by 3 bases and J by 4 bases, with 12 bases between the two germline ends. CDR3 sequence (DNA): TGCGCCAGCAGCTCCCCCGGGACCTCAGATACGCAGTATTTT. Its protein product is CASSSPGTSDTQYF.

The chain combines TRBV4-3 with TRBJ1-6; D possibly corresponds to TRBD1 (5 bases). The CDR3 has 15 amino acids. Trimming pared 0 bases from V and 5 bases from J, leaving 8 bases between. CDR1 LGHNA and CDR2 YSLEER come from the germline V gene. In DNA form, the CDR3 reads TGCGCCAGCAGCCAAGAACAGGTTAATAATTCACCCCTCCACTTT. Translated: CASSQEQVNNSPLHF.